Following are 11 T cell receptor beta chains from one sample sequenced in a study of blood T cell repertoires in COVID-19. TCRdb's table, derived via immunoSEQ multiplex PCR, lists solely in-frame clones and lacks some. This sample has approximately 82,000 clones; roughly 80% occur once, and the top ten carry 35% to 40%. Source material: peripheral blood. These receptor sequences come from a woman in her sixties or seventies with acute or convalescent COVID-19.

V is TRBV12-5 and J is TRBJ1-6; D remains ambiguous. Germline V gene data show CDR1 as LGHNT and CDR2 as FRNRAP. The germline V and J ends were trimmed by 2 bases and 5 bases, with 4 bases remaining between them. The CDR3 is made up of 13 amino acids. CDR3 bases: TGTGCTAGTGGTTTGTCAGATAATTCACCCCTCCACTTT. This sequence encodes CASGLSDNSPLHF.

The chain joins TRBV6-6 to TRBJ2-3, with D hard to call. Germline-derived CDR1 and CDR2 are MNHNY and SVGAGI (reference sequence). The CDR3 has 15 residues. V was cut by 3 bases and J by 2 bases, with 12 bases left in between. The CDR3 region is CASSYFGLPTDTQYF. The CDR3, as DNA: TGTGCCAGCAGTTATTTTGGGCTACCCACAGATACGCAGTATTTT.

V gene TRBV7-2 combines with J gene TRBJ2-1; TRBD2 agrees at 9 bases. Germline lookup yields CDR1 SGHTA and CDR2 FQGNSA. The CDR3 has 14 amino acids. With V trimmed by 5 bases and J by 9 bases, 8 bases remained unmatched. CDR3 loop: CASSLGLAFREQFF. The CDR3 DNA follows: TGTGCCAGCAGCCTGGGACTAGCTTTCCGTGAGCAGTTCTTC.

This chain uses TRBV7-9 with TRBJ1-1; tentative D call: TRBD1 (6 bases). This CDR3 contains 12 residues. CDR1 is SEHNR and CDR2 is FQNEAQ in the germline V gene (reference sequence). With 5 bases removed from V and 8 bases from J, the gap between germline ends came to 12 bases. The CDR3 loop is CASSPTGIEAFF. In DNA form, the CDR3 reads TGTGCCAGCAGCCCTACAGGGATCGAAGCTTTCTTT.

The chain combines TRBV9 with TRBJ2-1; tentatively, D is TRBD2 (6 bases). The CDR3 loop spans 14 amino acids. Germline V CDR1 and CDR2: SGDLS, YYNGEE. V lost 4 bases and J lost 6, with 14 bases in between. The CDR3 protein is CASSLGTALNEQFF. The CDR3 nucleotides read TGTGCCAGCAGCCTCGGGACTGCCCTCAATGAGCAGTTCTTC.

The genes are TRBV5-1 and TRBJ1-1, with TRBD1 as a possible D gene (5 bases). Between the trimmed V and J ends, which lost 0 bases and 5 bases, there was a span of 11 bases. CDR3 size: 14 residues. Germline CDR1 is SGHRS and CDR2 is YFSETQ. CDR3 in DNA: TGCGCCAGCAGCTTGGTCGACCGGGGGACTGAAGCTTTCTTT. Amino acids: CASSLVDRGTEAFF.

The rearrangement joins TRBV3-1 (or the pseudogene TRBV3-2) to TRBJ2-1; D not resolved. Germline CDR1 LGHDT, CDR2 YNNKEL (reference sequence). The V and J ends lost 5 bases and 3 bases respectively, with 11 bases between them. CDR3 length equals 14 residues. The CDR3: CASSFGSNYNEQFF. The CDR3, as DNA: TGTGCCAGCAGCTTCGGTAGCAACTACAATGAGCAGTTCTTC.

This clone has just a few counts. The chain is built from TRBV3-1 (or the pseudogene TRBV3-2) and TRBJ1-3; weak D call: TRBD1 (6 bases). Trimming left V 1 base short and J 4 bases short, with 11 bases between. Germline CDR1 LGHDT, CDR2 YNNKEL (reference sequence). This CDR3 is 15 amino acids long. The CDR3 loop reads CASSQVAGVGNTIYF. As DNA, the CDR3 is TGTGCCAGCAGCCAAGTCGCAGGGGTGGGAAACACCATATATTTT.

The chain combines TRBV5-4 with TRBJ1-1; the D gene is possibly TRBD1 (5 bases). Trimming stripped 4 bases from V and 11 bases from J, with 18 bases between. Germline CDR1 reads SGHNT; CDR2 reads YYREEE (reference sequence). The CDR3 spans 13 residues. The CDR3 DNA sequence: TGTGCCAGCAGCCCCCGCACAGGTGAGAGGGCTTTCTTT. It is translated as CASSPRTGERAFF. Combining the CDR3 with reference TRBV5-4 and TRBJ1-1 gives the whole variable domain ETGVTQSPTHLIKTRGQQVTLRCSSQSGHNTVSWYQQALGQGPQFIFQYYREEENGRGNFPPRFSGLQFPNYSSELNVNALELDDSALYLCASSPRTGERAFFGQGTRLTVV.

The chain couples TRBV29-1 to TRBJ1-5, with TRBD1 matching 8 bases. CDR1 and CDR2 from the germline V gene are SQVTM and ANQGSEA. After removal of 5 bases from V and 4 bases from J, the junction contained 13 bases not matched to a gene. This CDR3 spans 16 amino acids. CDR3 residues: CSVTEASTGANQPQHF. The CDR3 DNA is TGCAGCGTTACAGAAGCTTCGACAGGGGCGAATCAGCCCCAGCATTTT.

The rearrangement links TRBV5-1 to TRBJ2-7; 12 nucleotides agree with TRBD2. With 0 bases clipped from V and 2 bases from J, the junction kept 9 bases outside the gene matches. This CDR3 comprises 18 residues. CDR1 and CDR2 (germline): SGHRS, YFSETQ. CDR3 in amino acids: CASSLVPSGRGNAYEQYF. The CDR3 DNA is TGCGCCAGCAGCTTGGTACCTAGCGGGAGGGGTAATGCCTACGAGCAGTACTTC.